The clone carrying this TCR beta chain has just a few counts. TCRdb independently ran MiXCR on the RACE reads; one entry per CDR3 protein. This table holds more than 75,000 distinct CDR3 sequences, over 8.5% found once. Per the germline V gene, CDR1 is DFQATT and CDR2 is SNEGSKA (reference sequence). V lost 7 bases and J lost 1; bases outside the gene matches: 5. CDR3 length: 13 residues. This sample is drawn from a study of human T cells and chemical hapten exposure. Time point reported: healthy volunteer bleed at 6 weeks. Extraction of total RNA was performed on unfractionated whole blood. The TCR originated in a male donor in good health. Some clones in this sample may be carry-over from other donors' samples. The material sequenced was whole blood. The V gene is TRBV20-1, the J gene TRBJ2-7, with 9 bases lining up with TRBD2. The CDR3 coding sequence is TGCAGTGTCCGCGGGAGGGGTTCCTACGAGCAGTACTTC. Translating gives CSVRGRGSYEQYF.